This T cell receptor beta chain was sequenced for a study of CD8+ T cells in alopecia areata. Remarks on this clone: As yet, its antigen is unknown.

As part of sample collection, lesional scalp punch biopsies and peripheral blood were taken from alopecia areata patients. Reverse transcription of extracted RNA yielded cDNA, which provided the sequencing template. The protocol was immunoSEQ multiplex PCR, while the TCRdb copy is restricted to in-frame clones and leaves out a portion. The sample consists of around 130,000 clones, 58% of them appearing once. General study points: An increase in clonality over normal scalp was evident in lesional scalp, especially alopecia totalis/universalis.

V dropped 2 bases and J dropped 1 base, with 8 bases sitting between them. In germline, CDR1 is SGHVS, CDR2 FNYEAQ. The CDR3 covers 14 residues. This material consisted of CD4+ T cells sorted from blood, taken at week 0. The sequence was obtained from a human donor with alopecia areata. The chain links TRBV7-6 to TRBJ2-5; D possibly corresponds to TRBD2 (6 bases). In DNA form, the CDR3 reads TGTGCCAGCAGCTTAATGGGGGGCCAAGAGACCCAGTACTTC. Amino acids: CASSLMGGQETQYF.